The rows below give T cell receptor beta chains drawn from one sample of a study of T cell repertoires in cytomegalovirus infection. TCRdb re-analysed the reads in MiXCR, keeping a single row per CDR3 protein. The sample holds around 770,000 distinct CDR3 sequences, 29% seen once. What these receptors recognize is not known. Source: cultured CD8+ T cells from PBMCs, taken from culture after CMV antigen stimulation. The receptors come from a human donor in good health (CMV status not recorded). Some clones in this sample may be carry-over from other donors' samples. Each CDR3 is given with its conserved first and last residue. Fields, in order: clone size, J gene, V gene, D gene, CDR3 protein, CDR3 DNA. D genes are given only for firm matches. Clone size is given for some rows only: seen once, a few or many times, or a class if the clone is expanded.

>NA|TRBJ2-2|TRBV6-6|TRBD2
CASRPGTSGGGGPTGELFF
TGTGCCAGCAGACCCGGGACTAGCGGGGGCGGGGGACCCACCGGGGAGCTGTTTTTT
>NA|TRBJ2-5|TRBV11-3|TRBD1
CASSLRDREETQYF
TGTGCCAGCAGCCTTAGGGACAGGGAAGAGACCCAGTACTTC
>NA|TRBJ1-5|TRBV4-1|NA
CASSLRTANQPQHF
TGCGCCAGCAGCCTTCGGACAGCTAATCAGCCCCAGCATTTT
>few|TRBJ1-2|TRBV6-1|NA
CASSIHLGLNYGYTF
TGTGCCAGCAGCATACACTTGGGGCTAAACTATGGCTACACCTTC
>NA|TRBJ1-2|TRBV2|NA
CASISSPGFTDGYTF
TGTGCCAGCATTTCGAGTCCGGGGTTTACGGATGGCTACACCTTC
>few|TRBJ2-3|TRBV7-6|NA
CASSRQLPTQYF
TGTGCCAGCAGCCGACAACTCCCTACGCAGTATTTT
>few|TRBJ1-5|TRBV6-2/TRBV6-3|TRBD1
CASSMTGPQGPQHF
TGTGCCAGCAGTATGACAGGGCCTCAAGGGCCCCAGCATTTT
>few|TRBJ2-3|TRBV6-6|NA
CASSFSFNGGPTDTQYF
TGTGCCAGCAGTTTTTCTTTTAACGGGGGGCCAACAGATACGCAGTATTTT
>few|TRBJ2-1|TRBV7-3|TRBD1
CASSVDRGGINEQFF
TGTGCCAGCAGCGTCGACAGGGGAGGAATCAATGAGCAGTTCTTC
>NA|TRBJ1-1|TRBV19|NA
CASSINRRNEAFF
TGTGCCAGTAGTATAAACCGACGGAACGAAGCTTTCTTT
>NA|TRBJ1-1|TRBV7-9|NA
CASQGNGEAFF
TGTGCCAGCCAAGGGAACGGTGAAGCTTTCTTT
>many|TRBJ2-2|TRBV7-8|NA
CASTDLYRVANTGELFF
TGTGCCAGCACCGATCTCTACAGGGTCGCGAACACCGGGGAGCTGTTTTTT
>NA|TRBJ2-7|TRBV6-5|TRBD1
CASGLSRTGSHEQYF
TGTGCCAGCGGTCTGAGCCGGACAGGGTCCCACGAGCAGTACTTC
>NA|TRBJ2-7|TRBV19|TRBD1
CASSIQGTGYEQYF
TGTGCCAGTAGCATACAGGGGACCGGCTACGAGCAGTACTTC
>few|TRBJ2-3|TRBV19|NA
CASSIALGATDTQYF
TGTGCCAGTAGTATAGCCCTAGGGGCCACAGATACGCAGTATTTT
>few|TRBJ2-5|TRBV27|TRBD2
CASRSGLVRETQYF
TGTGCCAGCAGATCGGGACTAGTCAGAGAGACCCAGTACTTC
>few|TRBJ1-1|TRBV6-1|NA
CASSIPPGGNTEAFF
TGTGCCAGCAGTATCCCCCCGGGGGGGAACACTGAAGCTTTCTTT
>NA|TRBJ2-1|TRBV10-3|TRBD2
CAISESVRGSMDEQFF
TGTGCCATCAGTGAGTCGGTGCGGGGGAGCATGGATGAGCAGTTCTTC
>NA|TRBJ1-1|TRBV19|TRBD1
CASSTDRLNTEAFF
TGTGCCAGTAGTACGGACAGGTTGAACACTGAAGCTTTCTTT
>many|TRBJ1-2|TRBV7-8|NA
CASSLAGGNGYTF
TGTGCCAGCAGCTTAGCGGGGGGGAATGGCTACACCTTC
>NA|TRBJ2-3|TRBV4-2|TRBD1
CASSQEGGTGGTDTQYF
TGTGCCAGCAGCCAAGAAGGGGGGACAGGGGGCACAGATACGCAGTATTTT
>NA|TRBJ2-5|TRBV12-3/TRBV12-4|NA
CASSPEGAEETQYF
TGTGCCAGCAGCCCGGAGGGGGCCGAAGAGACCCAGTACTTC
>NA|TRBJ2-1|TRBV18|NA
CASSRQPEQFF
TGTGCCAGCTCACGACAGCCTGAGCAGTTCTTC
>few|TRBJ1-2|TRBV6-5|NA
CASSEDLEGYTF
TGTGCCAGCAGTGAGGACCTGGAGGGCTACACCTTC
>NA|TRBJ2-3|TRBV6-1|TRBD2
CASTLWGGGGSTDTQYF
TGTGCCAGCACCCTTTGGGGGGGCGGGGGGTCCACAGATACGCAGTATTTT
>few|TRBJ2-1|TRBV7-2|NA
CASSLAQGINEQFF
TGTGCCAGCAGCTTAGCTCAGGGGATCAATGAGCAGTTCTTC
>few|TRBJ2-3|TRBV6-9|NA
CASSYSTGPGTDTQYF
TGTGCCAGCAGTTATTCTACAGGGCCTGGCACAGATACGCAGTATTTT
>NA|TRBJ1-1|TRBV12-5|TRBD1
CASGLGTGGTEAFF
TGTGCTAGTGGTTTGGGGACAGGGGGCACTGAAGCTTTCTTT
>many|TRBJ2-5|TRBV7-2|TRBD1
CASSLNGQVGGKETQYF
TGTGCCAGCAGCTTAAACGGACAGGTTGGGGGTAAAGAGACCCAGTACTTC